This entry lists 20 T cell receptor beta chains sequenced from one sample in a study of blood T cell repertoires in COVID-19. The table came from immunoSEQ multiplex PCR; TCRdb's copy has only in-frame clones and leaves some out. The table has 60,000 to 75,000 clones, roughly 91% seen once. Sequencing was performed on peripheral blood. The receptors were sampled from a man aged 40-55 years with COVID-19, enrolled during active disease.

The V gene is TRBV5-1, the J gene TRBJ2-3; 8 bases map to TRBD2. The junction had 7 bases not matched to a gene; V was cut back by 0 bases and J by 4 bases. Germline V gene sequence: CDR1 SGHRS, CDR2 YFSETQ. The CDR3 has 16 amino acids. The CDR3: CASSLGAGGAPDTQYF. CDR3 DNA sequence: TGCGCCAGCAGCTTGGGGGCCGGGGGGGCGCCAGATACGCAGTATTTT.

The V and J genes are TRBV5-6 and TRBJ2-1, with 8 bases identical to TRBD2. The V gene end was trimmed by 4 bases and the J gene end by 5 bases; junction bases not matched to a gene: 8. The CDR3 length is 15 residues. CDR1 and CDR2 from the germline V gene are SGHDT and YYEEEE. This chain's CDR3 is CASSLSGIGDNEQFF. The CDR3 nucleotides read TGTGCCAGCAGCCTTAGCGGGATAGGCGACAATGAGCAGTTCTTC.

The chain recombines TRBV19 with TRBJ1-1; 9 bases line up with TRBD1. The J segment lost 3 bases and the V segment lost 7 bases, leaving 12 bases of the junction unmatched. Germline V gene data show CDR1 as LNHDA and CDR2 as SQIVND (reference sequence). The CDR3 is made up of 16 amino acids. CDR3 DNA: TGTGCCAGTACTCTCCGAGGGGGACAGGGTGACACTGAAGCTTTCTTT. It encodes CASTLRGGQGDTEAFF.

The chain combines TRBV30 with TRBJ1-6; D uncertain. Germline V gives CDR1 GTSNPN, CDR2 SVGIG (reference sequence). V gave up 3 bases and J gave up 9 bases, with 12 bases separating them. There are 13 residues in the CDR3. The CDR3 coding sequence is TGTGCCTGGAGCCGAGTAATAGTTTCACCCCTCCACTTT. Translated: CAWSRVIVSPLHF.

This clone is a singleton in its sample. This chain links TRBV4-1 with TRBJ2-2; 8 nucleotides line up with TRBD2. After removal of 5 bases from V and 6 bases from J, the junction contained 14 bases not matched to a gene. This CDR3 comprises 17 residues. Germline CDR1 reads MGHRA; CDR2 reads YSYEKL. The DNA for the CDR3 is TGCGCCAGCAGCTCCAAGCATCCCCCGGGGGGGTCCGGGGAGCTGTTTTTT. It translates to CASSSKHPPGGSGELFF.

The chain is built from TRBV5-1 and TRBJ1-2; 8 nucleotides agree with TRBD1. Trimming cost V 4 bases and J 5 bases; bases outside gene matches: 10. CDR1 and CDR2 (germline): SGHRS, YFSETQ. This CDR3 contains 15 residues. The DNA for the CDR3 is TGCGCCAGCAGCATACAACTGGGACAGGATTATGGCTACACCTTC. This codes for CASSIQLGQDYGYTF.

This chain links TRBV5-1 with TRBJ2-7; 10 positions agree with TRBD2. The V and J ends lost 0 bases and 3 bases, in that order; junction bases with no gene match: 6. The V gene's germline CDR1 is SGHRS and CDR2 YFSETQ. The CDR3 sequence is 16 residues long. CDR3 in DNA: TGCGCCAGCAGCTTGGTCGAGCGGGGGGGCGGCTACGAGCAGTACTTC. Its translation is CASSLVERGGGYEQYF.

The rearrangement links TRBV14 to TRBJ1-2; D not certain. Per the germline V gene, CDR1 is SGHDN and CDR2 is FVKESK. V lost 0 bases and J lost 5, with 7 bases in between. The CDR3 is made up of 13 amino acids. CDR3 residues: CASSQDRGYGYTF. The CDR3 coding sequence is TGTGCCAGCAGCCAAGACCGGGGTTATGGCTACACCTTC.

The chain is built from TRBV25-1 and TRBJ1-5; 7 bases align to TRBD1. The CDR3 consists of 15 residues. Germline CDR1 MGHDK, CDR2 SYGVNS. V lost 5 bases to trimming and J lost 4 bases; unmatched junction nucleotides: 8. The CDR3 protein is CASSPGTDGNQPQHF. CDR3 sequence (DNA): TGTGCCAGCAGTCCCGGGACAGATGGTAATCAGCCCCAGCATTTT.

The V gene is TRBV5-6, the J gene TRBJ2-2, with D unresolved. CDR1 SGHDT and CDR2 YYEEEE come from the germline V gene. Trimming took 0 bases from V and 3 from J, leaving 12 bases between them. The CDR3 contains 16 residues. DNA for the CDR3: TGTGCCAGCAGCTTGGGGTGGCTAAGCGACACCGGGGAGCTGTTTTTT. It specifies CASSLGWLSDTGELFF.

In regard to this clone: The sample contains more than one DNA sequence encoding this CDR3. The V gene is TRBV19, the J gene TRBJ2-3; 7 bases are a match to TRBD2. V lost 6 bases and J lost 1; bases outside the gene matches: 4. This CDR3 is 14 amino acids long. Germline lookup yields CDR1 LNHDA and CDR2 SQIVND (reference sequence). CDR3 region: CASSRLAGTDTQYF. For the CDR3, the DNA is TGTGCCAGTAGCAGGCTAGCGGGCACAGATACGCAGTATTTT. The variable domain in full, with the rest retrieved from reference TRBV19 and TRBJ2-3, is DGGITQSPKYLFRKEGQNVTLSCEQNLNHDAMYWYRQDPGQGLRLIYYSQIVNDFQKGDIAEGYSVSREKKESFPLTVTSAQKNPTAFYLCASSRLAGTDTQYFGPGTRLTVL.

CDR3 amino acids: CASSSQGAIYEQYF. As DNA, the CDR3 is TGCGCCAGCAGCTCACAGGGGGCAATCTACGAGCAGTACTTC. The rearrangement joins TRBV5-1 to TRBJ2-7; TRBD1 agrees at 9 bases. This CDR3 has 14 amino acids. Germline CDR1 is SGHRS and CDR2 is YFSETQ. J gave up 3 bases and V 3 bases, and 4 bases lay outside the gene matches.

The chain carries TRBV27 and TRBJ1-6, with 9 bases lining up with TRBD1. This CDR3 is built from 15 residues. The germline gives CDR1 MNHEY, CDR2 SMNVEV (reference sequence). Trimming cost V 4 bases and J 9 bases; bases outside gene matches: 7. The CDR3 region is CASSSPGQGSSPLHF. The CDR3 DNA sequence: TGTGCCAGCAGTTCACCGGGACAGGGCTCTTCACCCCTCCACTTT.

J is TRBJ1-1 and V is TRBV9, with D possibly TRBD1 on 6 matching bases. Trimming left V 2 bases short and J 8 bases short, with 16 bases between. The CDR3 runs to 14 residues. The germline V gene encodes CDR1 SGDLS and CDR2 YYNGEE. This CDR3 is CASSVGSAQGEAFF. CDR3 coding DNA: TGTGCCAGCAGCGTTGGGTCTGCCCAGGGGGAAGCTTTCTTT. Full variable domain (rest looked up from reference TRBV9 and TRBJ1-1): DSGVTQTPKHLITATGQRVTLRCSPRSGDLSVYWYQQSLDQGLQFLIQYYNGEERAKGNILERFSAQQFPDLHSELNLSSLELGDSALYFCASSVGSAQGEAFFGQGTRLTVV.

CDR3 DNA sequence: TGTGCCAGCAGTGATCAGGGTCTAGCCAAAAACATTCAGTACTTC. It translates to CASSDQGLAKNIQYF. The chain uses TRBV2 and TRBJ2-4; tentatively, D is TRBD1 (5 bases). The length of the CDR3 is 15 residues. The V gene lost 3 bases and the J gene lost 0 bases, with 9 bases spanning the gap. The V gene's germline CDR1 is SNHLY and CDR2 FYNNEI.

This clone appeared a single time. Here the CDR3 DNA reads TGTGCCAGCAGCCCACTTGACGAGCAGTACTTC. Translated, it gives CASSPLDEQYF. The V gene is TRBV7-9, the J gene TRBJ2-7; no firm D call. Deletions cut 5 bases from V and 5 bases from J, with 7 bases between. CDR1 is SEHNR, CDR2 FQNEAQ, per germline (reference sequence). This CDR3 is 11 amino acids long. Using reference TRBV7-9 and TRBJ2-7 for the parts outside the CDR3, the full variable domain is DTGVSQNPRHKITKRGQNVTFRCDPISEHNRLYWYRQTLGQGPEFLTYFQNEAQLEKSRLLSDRFSAERPKGSFSTLEIQRTEQGDSAMYLCASSPLDEQYFGPGTRLTVT.

The chain is built from TRBV25-1 and TRBJ1-1; D possibly corresponds to TRBD1 (6 bases). Per germline, CDR1 MGHDK and CDR2 SYGVNS. This CDR3 contains 12 residues. V dropped 7 bases and J dropped 9 bases, with 15 bases sitting between them. The CDR3 region has the DNA TGTGCCAGCACCCTGGGTGACAGGAAAGCTTTCTTT. Encoded protein: CASTLGDRKAFF. The entire variable domain, with the rest obtained from reference TRBV25-1 and TRBJ1-1, is as follows: EADIYQTPRYLVIGTGKKITLECSQTMGHDKMYWYQQDPGMELHLIHYSYGVNSTEKGDLSSESTVSRIRTEHFPLTLESARPSHTSQYLCASTLGDRKAFFGQGTRLTVV.

The chain recombines TRBV10-3 with TRBJ1-1; tentatively, D is TRBD1 (5 bases). This CDR3 is 14 amino acids long. Germline values: CDR1 ENHRY, CDR2 SYGVKD. Trimming took 10 bases from V and 4 from J, leaving 19 bases between them. The CDR3, as DNA: TGTGCCACGAAGCCCACTCAGGGTCCCACTGAAGCTTTCTTT. It codes for CATKPTQGPTEAFF.

As concerns this clone: Additional DNA sequences in this sample encode the identical CDR3. V is TRBV11-2 and J is TRBJ2-1, with D maybe TRBD2 (6 bases). The CDR3 is 15 amino acids. V was cut by 4 bases and J by 4 bases, with 14 bases left in between. Germline V gives CDR1 SGHAT, CDR2 FQNNGV. CDR3 region: CASSSGTGGYNEQFF. As DNA, the CDR3 is TGTGCCAGCAGCTCCGGGACTGGTGGGTACAATGAGCAGTTCTTC.

The rearrangement links TRBV3-1 (or the pseudogene TRBV3-2) to TRBJ2-3; D is possibly TRBD2 (6 bases). This CDR3 region has 20 residues. Germline CDR1 and CDR2: LGHDT and YNNKEL (reference sequence). V was trimmed by 0 bases and J by 4 bases, leaving 26 bases between them. The CDR3 sequence is CASSQDELLDSGLGADTQYF. CDR3 nucleotides: TGTGCCAGCAGCCAAGATGAGTTACTAGATAGCGGCCTTGGCGCAGATACGCAGTATTTT.